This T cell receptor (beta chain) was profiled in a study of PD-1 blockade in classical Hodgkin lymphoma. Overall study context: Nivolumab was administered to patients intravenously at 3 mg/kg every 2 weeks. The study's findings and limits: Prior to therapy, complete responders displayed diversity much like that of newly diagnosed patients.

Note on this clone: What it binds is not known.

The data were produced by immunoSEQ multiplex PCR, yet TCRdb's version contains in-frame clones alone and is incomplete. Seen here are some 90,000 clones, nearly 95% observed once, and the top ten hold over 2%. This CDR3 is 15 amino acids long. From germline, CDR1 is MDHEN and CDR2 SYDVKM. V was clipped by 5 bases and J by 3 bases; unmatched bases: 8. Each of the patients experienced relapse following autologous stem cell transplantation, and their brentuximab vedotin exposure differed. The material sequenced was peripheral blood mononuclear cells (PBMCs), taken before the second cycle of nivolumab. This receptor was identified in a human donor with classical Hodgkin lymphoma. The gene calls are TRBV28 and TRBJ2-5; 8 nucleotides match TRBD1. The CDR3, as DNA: TGTGCCAGCAGTAGCCTGGACAGGGAGGAAGAGACCCAGTACTTC. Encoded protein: CASSSLDREEETQYF.